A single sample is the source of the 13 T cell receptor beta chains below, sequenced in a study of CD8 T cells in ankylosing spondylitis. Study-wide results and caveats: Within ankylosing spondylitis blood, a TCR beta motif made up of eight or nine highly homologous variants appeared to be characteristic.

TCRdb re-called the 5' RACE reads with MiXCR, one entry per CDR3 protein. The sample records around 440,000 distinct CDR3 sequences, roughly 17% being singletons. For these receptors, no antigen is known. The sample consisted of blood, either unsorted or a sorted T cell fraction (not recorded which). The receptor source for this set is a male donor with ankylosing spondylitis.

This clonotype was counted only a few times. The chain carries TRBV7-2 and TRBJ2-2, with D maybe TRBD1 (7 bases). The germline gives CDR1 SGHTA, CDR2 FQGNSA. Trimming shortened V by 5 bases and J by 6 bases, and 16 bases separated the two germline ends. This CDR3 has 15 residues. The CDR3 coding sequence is TGTGCCAGCAGCAAAGGGGGCGCGGGGCCCGGGGAGCTGTTTTTT. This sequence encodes CASSKGGAGPGELFF.

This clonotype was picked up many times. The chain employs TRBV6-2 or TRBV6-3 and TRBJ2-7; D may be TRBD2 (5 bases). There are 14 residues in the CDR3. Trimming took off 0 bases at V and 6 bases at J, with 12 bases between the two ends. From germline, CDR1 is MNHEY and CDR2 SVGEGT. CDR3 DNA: TGTGCCAGCAGTTACTCGATGCTAGCCCGCGAGCAGTACTTC. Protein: CASSYSMLAREQYF.

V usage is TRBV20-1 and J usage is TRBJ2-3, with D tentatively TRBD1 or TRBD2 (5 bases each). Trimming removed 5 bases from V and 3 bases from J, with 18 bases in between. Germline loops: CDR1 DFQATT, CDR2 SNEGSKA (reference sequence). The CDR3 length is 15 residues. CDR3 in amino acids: CSAHTWVGETDTQYF. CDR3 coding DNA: TGCAGTGCTCACACGTGGGTAGGGGAGACAGATACGCAGTATTTT.

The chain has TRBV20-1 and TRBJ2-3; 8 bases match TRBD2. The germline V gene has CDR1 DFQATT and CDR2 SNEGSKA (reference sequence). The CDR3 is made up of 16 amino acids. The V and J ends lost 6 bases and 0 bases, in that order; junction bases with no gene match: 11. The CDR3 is CSAPAGGVPSTDTQYF. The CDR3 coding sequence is TGCAGTGCCCCGGCGGGGGGAGTCCCTAGCACAGATACGCAGTATTTT.

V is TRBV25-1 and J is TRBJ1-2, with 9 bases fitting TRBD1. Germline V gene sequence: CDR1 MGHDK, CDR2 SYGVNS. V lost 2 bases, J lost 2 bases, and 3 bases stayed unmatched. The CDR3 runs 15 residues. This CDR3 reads CASSEPGQGNYGYTF. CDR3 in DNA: TGTGCCAGCAGTGAACCGGGACAGGGCAACTATGGCTACACCTTC.

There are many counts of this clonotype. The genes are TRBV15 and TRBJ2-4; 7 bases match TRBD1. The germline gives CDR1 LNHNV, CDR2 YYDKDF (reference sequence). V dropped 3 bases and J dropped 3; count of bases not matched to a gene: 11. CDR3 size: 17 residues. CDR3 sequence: CATSSKLQGLGKNIQYF. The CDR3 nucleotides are TGTGCCACCAGCAGCAAATTACAGGGGTTAGGCAAAAACATTCAGTACTTC.

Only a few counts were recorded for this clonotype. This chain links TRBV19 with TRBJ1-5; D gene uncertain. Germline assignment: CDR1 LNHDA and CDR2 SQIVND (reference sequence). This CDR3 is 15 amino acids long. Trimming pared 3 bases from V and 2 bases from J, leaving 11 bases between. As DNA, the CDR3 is TGTGCCAGTAGTATTTCGGGCGGCCGCAATCAGCCCCAGCATTTT. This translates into CASSISGGRNQPQHF.

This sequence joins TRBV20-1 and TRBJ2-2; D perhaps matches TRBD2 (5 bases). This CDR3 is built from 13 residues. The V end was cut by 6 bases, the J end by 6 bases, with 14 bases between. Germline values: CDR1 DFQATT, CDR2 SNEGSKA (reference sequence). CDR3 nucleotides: TGCAGTGCCCGCCGGGCTAGCTCCGGGGAGCTGTTTTTT. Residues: CSARRASSGELFF.

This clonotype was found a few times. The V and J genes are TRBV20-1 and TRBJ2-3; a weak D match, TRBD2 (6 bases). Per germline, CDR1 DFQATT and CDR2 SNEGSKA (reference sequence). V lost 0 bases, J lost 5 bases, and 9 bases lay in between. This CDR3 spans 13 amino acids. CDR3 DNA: TGCAGTGCTAGAGATGGGACTGTAGATACGCAGTATTTT. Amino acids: CSARDGTVDTQYF.

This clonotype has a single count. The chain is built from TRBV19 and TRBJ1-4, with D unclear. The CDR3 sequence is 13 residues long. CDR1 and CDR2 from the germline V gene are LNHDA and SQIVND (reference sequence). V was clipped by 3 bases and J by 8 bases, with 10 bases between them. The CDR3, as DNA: TGTGCCAGTAGTATTCTAATCGACGAAAAACTGTTTTTT. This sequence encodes CASSILIDEKLFF.

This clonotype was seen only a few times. The CDR3 DNA follows: TGTGCCAGCAGTTACGACAGCTATTATGGCTACACCTTC. It translates to CASSYDSYYGYTF. The V and J genes are TRBV6-5 and TRBJ1-2; a weak D match, TRBD1 (5 bases). The V and J ends lost 2 bases and 5 bases respectively, with 9 bases between them. The CDR3 is 13 amino acids. Per the germline V gene, CDR1 is MNHEY and CDR2 is SVGAGI.

DNA of the CDR3: TGCGCCAGCAGCGGTGACAGGGGAGGCGAGCAGTACTTC. Translation: CASSGDRGGEQYF. V gene TRBV5-1 combines with J gene TRBJ2-7; 8 bases map to TRBD1. Germline assignment: CDR1 SGHRS and CDR2 YFSETQ. V was pared by 4 bases and J by 6 bases, with 6 bases of the junction left unmatched. The CDR3 runs 13 residues.

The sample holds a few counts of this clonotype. DNA for the CDR3: TGCGCCAGCAGCCAGGGTGTACAAGAGACCCAGTACTTC. This sequence encodes CASSQGVQETQYF. This sequence joins TRBV4-3 and TRBJ2-5, with D uncertain. The CDR3 runs 13 residues. Germline CDR1 reads LGHNA; CDR2 reads YSLEER. V lost 3 bases to trimming and J lost 2 bases, with 7 bases between them.